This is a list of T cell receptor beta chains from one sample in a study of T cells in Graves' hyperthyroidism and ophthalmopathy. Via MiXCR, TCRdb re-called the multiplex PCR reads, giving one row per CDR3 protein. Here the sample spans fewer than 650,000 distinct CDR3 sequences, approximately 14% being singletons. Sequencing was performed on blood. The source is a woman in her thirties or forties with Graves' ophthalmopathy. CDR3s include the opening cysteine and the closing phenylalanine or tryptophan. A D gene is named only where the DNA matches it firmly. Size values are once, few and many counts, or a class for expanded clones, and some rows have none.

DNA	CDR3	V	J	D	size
TGTGCCAGTTCCGGACTAGCGGGAGCACTCGAGCAGTACTTC	CASSGLAGALEQYF	TRBV6-1	TRBJ2-7	TRBD2	many
TGTGCCAGCAGTCCAGGACTAGCGCTAGAACCCTACGAGCAGTACTTC	CASSPGLALEPYEQYF	TRBV28	TRBJ2-7	TRBD2	many
TGTGCCAGCAGTTTATCCGGAATCGGCGGGAGCAAGCAGTACTTC	CASSLSGIGGSKQYF	TRBV28	TRBJ2-7	TRBD2	NA
TGCGCCAGCAGCGCCCTACAGGGTTACGAGCAGTACTTC	CASSALQGYEQYF	TRBV4-3	TRBJ2-7	NA	NA
TGTGCCGGTCGGGACGGCATGAACACTGAAGCTTTCTTT	CAGRDGMNTEAFF	TRBV28	TRBJ1-1	NA	many
TGTGCCAGCACAGGGGGCTTATACACTGAAGCTTTCTTT	CASTGGLYTEAFF	TRBV6-5	TRBJ1-1	TRBD1	many
TGCAGTGCTAGGGAGGGCCCCAACTATGGCTACACCTTC	CSAREGPNYGYTF	TRBV20-1	TRBJ1-2	NA	many
TGTGCCACCTCACTCCAGAGGACAGTACGCGAGCAGTACTTC	CATSLQRTVREQYF	TRBV2	TRBJ2-7	NA	many
TGTGCCAGCAGCACCGGGGTAGCGGCCTCCTACGAGCAGTACTTC	CASSTGVAASYEQYF	TRBV12-3/TRBV12-4	TRBJ2-7	NA	many
TGTGCCAGCAGTGGGCCAGACGGGACTACTCAAGAGACCCAGTACTTC	CASSGPDGTTQETQYF	TRBV6-1	TRBJ2-5	TRBD2	NA
TGTGCCAGCAGTGGGGGGCCCAGTGGCTATGGCTACACCTTC	CASSGGPSGYGYTF	TRBV6-1	TRBJ1-2	NA	many
TGTGCCAGCAGTCTCGGAGGGAATTCTGGAAACACCATATATTTT	CASSLGGNSGNTIYF	TRBV6-1	TRBJ1-3	NA	many
TGCAGTGCTAGCCAGGGTAGTTTCATCACCTACGAGCAGTACTTC	CSASQGSFITYEQYF	TRBV20-1	TRBJ2-7	NA	many
TGTGCCAGCGCCCGGTGGAACACGGATTCGCAGCAGTACTTC	CASARWNTDSQQYF	TRBV11-1	TRBJ2-7	NA	many
TGTGCCAGCAGAATCCGGGACAGAATTTCACCCCTCCACTTT	CASRIRDRISPLHF	TRBV27	TRBJ1-6	TRBD1	NA
TGCGCCAGCAGCTTGGGACAGGTAGGGCAGCCCCAGCATTTT	CASSLGQVGQPQHF	TRBV5-1	TRBJ1-5	NA	many
TGTGCCAGCAGTTCATATCAGGGGTTTAACGCCGGGGAGCTGTTTTTT	CASSSYQGFNAGELFF	TRBV6-4	TRBJ2-2	NA	NA